The clone carrying this T cell receptor beta chain was counted only a few times. Its specificity is unknown. This record belongs to a study of human T cells and chemical hapten exposure. Study summary: Patch tests applied 0.01% DPC to the upper back, read at 6 days. Per-sample TCR yield variation was attributed mainly to small pooled library volume differences. Study-level findings and limits: With regard to DPC sensitization, TCRs above 1 in 1000 frequency did not change. Given that the donors had alopecia, their immune response may differ from that seen in healthy people.

Germline CDR1 KGHSH, CDR2 LQKENI. The V end was cut by 3 bases, the J end by 3 bases, with 14 bases between. This CDR3 region has 15 residues. As for time point: patch test 1, 2 weeks after DPC sensitization. Indicated treatment: therapeutic diphenylcyclopropenone sensitization with weekly scalp DPC. TCRdb analysed the RACE reads with MiXCR anew, one entry per CDR3 protein. The top ten clones hold around 0.84% of a sample with 95,000 to 150,000 distinct CDR3 sequences, roughly 13% of them seen once. The source material was whole blood, sampled in connection with sensitization to the hapten diphenylcyclopropenone (DPC). The clonotype originates from a man aged 18 to 29 with alopecia areata. Some clones in this sample may be carry-over from other donors' samples. The chain carries TRBV18 and TRBJ1-1; no firm D call. CDR3 nucleotide sequence: TGTGCCAGCTCACCCTTTGGGAACCAGGACACTGAAGCTTTCTTT. It codes for CASSPFGNQDTEAFF. Variable domain in full (rest from reference TRBV18 and TRBJ1-1): NAGVMQNPRHLVRRRGQEARLRCSPMKGHSHVYWYRQLPEEGLKFMVYLQKENIIDESGMPKERFSAEFPKEGPSILRIQQVVRGDSAAYFCASSPFGNQDTEAFFGQGTRLTVV.